The 10 T cell receptor beta chains reported below all come from one sample, sequenced in a study of shared clonotypes between healthy human individuals. Assay: immunoSEQ multiplex PCR; the TCRdb copy retains only in-frame clones and omits some. In the table there are around 700,000 clones, less than 80% of which are singletons. What was sequenced was memory CD4+ T cells sorted from blood. Stated subset: CD45RA-negative fraction. The receptors stem from a woman aged 25 to 39 in good health.

This sequence joins TRBV25-1 and TRBJ1-4, with 8 bases matching TRBD1. The CDR3 sequence is 15 residues long. Looked up from germline, CDR1 is MGHDK and CDR2 is SYGVNS. V trimming: 3 bases; J trimming: 12 bases; junction bases outside the gene matches: 12. The CDR3 sequence is CASSDLRTGSGELFF. The DNA of the CDR3 is TGTGCCAGCAGTGATCTGAGGACAGGGAGTGGGGAACTGTTTTTT. The whole variable domain, filled in from reference TRBV25-1 and TRBJ1-4, reads EADIYQTPRYLVIGTGKKITLECSQTMGHDKMYWYQQDPGMELHLIHYSYGVNSTEKGDLSSESTVSRIRTEHFPLTLESARPSHTSQYLCASSDLRTGSGELFFGSGTQLSVL.

A few counts support this clone. The chain links TRBV7-8 to TRBJ2-1, with 7 bases that match TRBD2. V shed 5 bases and J 10 bases; nucleotides not matched to a gene: 5. Germline CDR1 SGHVS, CDR2 FQNEAQ. There are 12 residues in the CDR3. The DNA of the CDR3 is TGTGCCAGCAGCACGGGAGCGGGAGAGCAGTTCTTC. Protein product: CASSTGAGEQFF.

The V gene is TRBV7-2, the J gene TRBJ1-6; weak D call: TRBD1 (5 bases). The CDR3 contains 14 residues. Per germline, CDR1 SGHTA and CDR2 FQGNSA. V lost 7 bases and J 6 bases, leaving 13 bases between the germline ends. CDR3 in DNA: TGTGCCAGCATCCTAGAAGGGGTTAATTCACCCCTCCACTTT. It specifies CASILEGVNSPLHF. The whole variable domain, filled in from reference TRBV7-2 and TRBJ1-6, reads GAGVSQSPSNKVTEKGKDVELRCDPISGHTALYWYRQSLGQGLEFLIYFQGNSAPDKSGLPSDRFSAERTGGSVSTLTIQRTQQEDSAVYLCASILEGVNSPLHFGNGTRLTVT.

The chain joins TRBV7-9 to TRBJ1-2; no reliable D call. Germline CDR1 and CDR2: SEHNR and FQNEAQ (reference sequence). There are 13 residues in the CDR3. Deletions cut 4 bases from V and 6 bases from J, with 12 bases between. CDR3 bases: TGTGCCAGCAGCTCCCGGGGTAGAGATGGCTACACCTTC. Its translation: CASSSRGRDGYTF.

This rearrangement joins TRBV7-2 to TRBJ1-5; 7 nucleotides agree with TRBD1. The CDR3 runs 15 residues. Trimming took 5 bases from V and 3 from J; bases not matched to a gene: 7. Per germline, CDR1 SGHTA and CDR2 FQGNSA. The CDR3 here is CASSQETGANQPQHF. The CDR3 nucleotides are TGTGCCAGCAGCCAGGAAACAGGGGCCAATCAGCCCCAGCATTTT.

The CDR3 loop is CAIRPTGTSSVIRNEQFF. In DNA, the CDR3 is TGTGCCATCAGACCTACCGGGACTAGCTCAGTAATAAGGAATGAGCAGTTCTTC. This chain links TRBV10-3 with TRBJ2-1; 9 positions agree with TRBD2. With 6 bases clipped from V and 7 bases from J, the junction kept 19 bases outside the gene matches. CDR3 size: 18 residues. The germline CDR1 and CDR2 sequences are ENHRY and SYGVKD.

V and J are TRBV6-1 and TRBJ2-7; D gene unclear. V dropped 6 bases and J dropped 3 bases, with 6 bases sitting between them. Germline V gene lookup returns CDR1 MNHNS and CDR2 SASEGT. This CDR3 is built from 11 residues. For the CDR3, the DNA is TGTGCCAGCAGCAAGAACTACGAGCAGTACTTC. Translated: CASSKNYEQYF.

The chain is built from TRBV6-5 and TRBJ1-5, with D uncertain. The V and J ends lost 2 bases and 9 bases respectively, with 11 bases between them. The CDR3 is 13 residues long. The germline V gene has CDR1 MNHEY and CDR2 SVGAGI. This chain's CDR3 is CASSYGWRWPQHF. The CDR3 DNA follows: TGTGCCAGCAGTTACGGCTGGCGTTGGCCCCAGCATTTT.

This chain joins TRBV9 and TRBJ1-1; D is ambiguous. Trimming removed 4 bases at V and 0 bases at J, with 7 bases between. CDR1 and CDR2 (germline): SGDLS, YYNGEE. This CDR3 is 13 amino acids long. DNA for the CDR3: TGTGCCAGCAGCCGTAACGTGAACACTGAAGCTTTCTTT. Amino acids: CASSRNVNTEAFF.

V usage is TRBV28 and J usage is TRBJ1-1, with 7 bases lining up with TRBD1. Germline CDR1 reads MDHEN; CDR2 reads SYDVKM. The junction had 13 bases not matched to a gene; V was cut back by 5 bases and J by 4 bases. The CDR3 runs 16 residues. CDR3 amino acids: CASSLSRAGGGTEAFF. CDR3 nucleotides: TGTGCCAGCAGTCTTAGTCGGGCAGGGGGTGGCACTGAAGCTTTCTTT. The full variable domain, completed using reference TRBV28 and TRBJ1-1, is DVKVTQSSRYLVKRTGEKVFLECVQDMDHENMFWYRQDPGLGLRLIYFSYDVKMKEKGDIPEGYSVSREKKERFSLILESASTNQTSMYLCASSLSRAGGGTEAFFGQGTRLTVV.